Each of the 16 T cell receptor beta chains below was sequenced from the same sample in a study of shared clonotypes between healthy human individuals (TCRdb year 2020). Preparation of the library involved the immunoSEQ multiplex PCR assay. TCRdb's version of the immuneACCESS table is confined to in-frame rearrangements and falls short of the full clone set. An unresolved V gene accounts for under half of the shortfall where checked; the remainder is of unknown origin. The sample data list under 2.5 million clones, and around 92% of these were observed just once. The top ten clones comprise about 0.36% of the sample. Sequenced input: naive CD4+ T cells from PBMCs. Read against the paper, the sample's cell subset or site label means: CD45RA+ positively selected. The receptors were sampled from a man between 18 and 35 years old in good health. Some clones in this sample may be carry-over from other donors' samples.

The chain employs TRBV7-2 and TRBJ2-5; 8 nucleotides match TRBD2. The CDR3 runs 17 residues. V shed 0 bases and J 1 base; nucleotides not matched to a gene: 7. Per germline, CDR1 SGHTA and CDR2 FQGNSA. CDR3 sequence: CASSLAWRGVSQETQYF. In nucleotides, the CDR3 is TGTGCCAGCAGCTTAGCGTGGCGGGGGGTATCCCAAGAGACCCAGTACTTC. The variable domain in full, with the rest retrieved from reference TRBV7-2 and TRBJ2-5, is GAGVSQSPSNKVTEKGKDVELRCDPISGHTALYWYRQSLGQGLEFLIYFQGNSAPDKSGLPSDRFSAERTGGSVSTLTIQRTQQEDSAVYLCASSLAWRGVSQETQYFGPGTRLLVL.

The CDR3 is CASSLISGIKDTQYF. The CDR3 DNA sequence: TGTGCCAGCAGCTTGATTAGCGGGATAAAAGATACGCAGTATTTT. The genes are TRBV5-6 and TRBJ2-3, with 8 bases fitting TRBD2. The CDR3 is 15 residues long. With 1 base clipped from V and 5 bases from J, the junction kept 6 bases outside the gene matches. The germline CDR1 and CDR2 sequences are SGHDT and YYEEEE.

This chain links TRBV28 with TRBJ2-7; D ambiguous. From germline, CDR1 is MDHEN and CDR2 SYDVKM. CDR3 length: 8 residues. Trimming shortened V by 11 bases and J by 5 bases, and 4 bases separated the two germline ends. This chain's CDR3 is CAVDEQYF. The CDR3 DNA is TGTGCCGTGGACGAGCAGTACTTC.

The gene calls are TRBV28 and TRBJ1-5; the match to TRBD1 covers 10 bases. J gave up 2 bases and V 6 bases, and 7 bases lay outside the gene matches. This CDR3 region has 16 residues. Germline CDR1 is MDHEN and CDR2 is SYDVKM. The CDR3 loop reads CASSLGDRGRNQPQHF. In nucleotides, the CDR3 is TGTGCCAGCAGCCTAGGGGACAGGGGACGCAATCAGCCCCAGCATTTT.

The rearrangement uses TRBV25-1 and TRBJ2-2, with D unclear. The ends were cut back, 6 bases at V and 4 bases at J, with 6 bases in the middle. Germline CDR1 is MGHDK and CDR2 is SYGVNS. The CDR3 is 12 amino acids. CDR3 sequence: CASRRSTGELFF. The CDR3 bases are TGTGCCAGCAGACGTAGCACCGGGGAGCTGTTTTTT.

The gene calls are TRBV7-9 and TRBJ2-1, with 11 bases that match TRBD2. The CDR3 spans 17 residues. Unmatched junction bases numbered 3, after V lost 0 bases and J lost 2 bases. CDR1 is SEHNR and CDR2 is FQNEAQ in the germline V gene (reference sequence). The CDR3 DNA sequence: TGTGCCAGCAGCTTAGCGGCTAGCGGGAGGCCCTACAATGAGCAGTTCTTC. Protein product: CASSLAASGRPYNEQFF.

This chain joins TRBV28 and TRBJ2-7; maybe TRBD1 (5 bases). The length of the CDR3 is 15 residues. V lost 3 bases and J 0 bases, leaving 12 bases between the germline ends. From germline, CDR1 is MDHEN and CDR2 SYDVKM. CDR3 sequence reads: CASSLYRDSSYEQYF. The DNA of the CDR3 is TGTGCCAGCAGTTTGTACCGAGACAGCTCCTACGAGCAGTACTTC.

The CDR3 sequence is CASSRFGGDGNTIYF. In DNA, the CDR3 is TGTGCCAGCAGCCGGTTCGGGGGAGATGGAAACACCATATATTTT. The chain uses TRBV7-8 and TRBJ1-3; possibly TRBD1 for D (5 bases). V shed 5 bases and J shed 3 bases, with 14 bases lying between them. The CDR3 has 15 amino acids. Germline-derived CDR1 and CDR2 are SGHVS and FQNEAQ.

This clone was detected only once. The CDR3 reads CASSSFYNSPLHF. The CDR3 DNA reads as TGTGCCAGCAGCTCTTTCTATAATTCACCCCTCCACTTT. This sequence joins TRBV7-2 and TRBJ1-6; D call uncertain. Germline V gene data show CDR1 as SGHTA and CDR2 as FQGNSA. V gave up 4 bases and J gave up 3 bases, with 4 bases separating them. The CDR3 has 13 amino acids.

The chain employs TRBV28 and TRBJ1-5; no reliable D call. V was shortened by 1 base and J by 3 bases, with 16 bases between the two germline ends. This CDR3 contains 17 residues. Germline V gene sequence: CDR1 MDHEN, CDR2 SYDVKM. The CDR3 nucleotides read TGTGCCAGCAGTTTATCGAAGGGTCGGCGGGACAATCAGCCCCAGCATTTT. The encoded protein is CASSLSKGRRDNQPQHF. The full variable domain, completed using reference TRBV28 and TRBJ1-5, is DVKVTQSSRYLVKRTGEKVFLECVQDMDHENMFWYRQDPGLGLRLIYFSYDVKMKEKGDIPEGYSVSREKKERFSLILESASTNQTSMYLCASSLSKGRRDNQPQHFGDGTRLSIL.

The V call is TRBV15, the J call TRBJ2-2, with D perhaps matching TRBD1 (6 bases). Germline CDR1 is LNHNV and CDR2 is YYDKDF (reference sequence). V was cut by 5 bases and J by 3 bases, with 16 bases left in between. The CDR3 length is 16 residues. CDR3 sequence reads: CATSRYRVADTGELFF. The CDR3 coding sequence is TGTGCCACCAGCCGATACAGGGTGGCCGACACCGGGGAGCTGTTTTTT.

The rearrangement links TRBV28 to TRBJ2-3; 7 nucleotides align to TRBD2. Germline CDR1 is MDHEN and CDR2 is SYDVKM. Trimming removed 2 bases from V and 0 bases from J; junction bases left unmatched: 14. This CDR3 has 19 amino acids. CDR3 DNA: TGTGCCAGCAGTTTAGGGTTCCTGAAGCGGGATCCTAGCACAGATACGCAGTATTTT. Its translation: CASSLGFLKRDPSTDTQYF. The variable domain in full, completed from reference TRBV28 and TRBJ2-3, reads DVKVTQSSRYLVKRTGEKVFLECVQDMDHENMFWYRQDPGLGLRLIYFSYDVKMKEKGDIPEGYSVSREKKERFSLILESASTNQTSMYLCASSLGFLKRDPSTDTQYFGPGTRLTVL.

The genes are TRBV10-3 and TRBJ2-1, with a tentative D call TRBD1 (5 bases). Germline V CDR1 and CDR2: ENHRY, SYGVKD. This CDR3 spans 14 amino acids. Trimming removed 2 bases at V and 6 bases at J, with 11 bases between. CDR3 sequence: CAISETLQGNEQFF. CDR3 bases: TGTGCCATCAGTGAGACCCTCCAGGGCAATGAGCAGTTCTTC.

This rearrangement joins TRBV29-1 to TRBJ2-5; D gene ambiguous. Germline V gene data show CDR1 as SQVTM and CDR2 as ANQGSEA. The CDR3 has 13 residues. V was pared by 8 bases and J by 1 base, with 14 bases between. The CDR3 DNA follows: TGCAGCTCCTGGGTAAGAACCCAAGAGACCCAGTACTTC. As protein: CSSWVRTQETQYF.

The chain combines TRBV28 with TRBJ1-2; D perhaps matches TRBD1 (6 bases). V lost 9 bases and J lost 4, with 15 bases in between. Germline-derived CDR1 and CDR2 are MDHEN and SYDVKM. CDR3 size: 13 residues. CDR3 DNA sequence: TGTGCCAGTTTTACCGGACAGCGCTATGGCTACACCTTC. This encodes CASFTGQRYGYTF.

This chain links TRBV19 with TRBJ2-2; D unclear. V was clipped by 5 bases and J by 6 bases, with 7 bases between them. CDR3 length: 12 residues. The germline gives CDR1 LNHDA, CDR2 SQIVND (reference sequence). In DNA, the CDR3 is TGTGCCAGTAGTGCAAGAGCCGGGGAGCTGTTTTTT. Translated: CASSARAGELFF.